The clone carrying this TCR beta chain was counted at least ten times. Its antigen remains unknown. Compared with germline, one end of the junction differs, possibly owing to a read error. The CDR3 length is 14 residues. Germline V lookup: CDR1 SGHRS, CDR2 YFSETQ. Time point of the sample: newly diagnosed GD, antithyroid drugs for less than 3 months. There was RNA extracted from PBMCs, and the TCR library was made from it. Libraries of TCR beta came from iRepertoire HTBI primers plus Arm-PCR of CDR3 regions. TCRdb reprocessed the multiplex PCR reads with MiXCR, giving one entry per CDR3 protein. In the table there are roughly 420,000 distinct CDR3 sequences, approximately 15% of which are singletons. These data originate in a study of regulatory T cells in long-lasting Graves disease. Study conclusions and caveats: Persistent cases of Graves' showed reduced TCR diversity relative to newly diagnosed patients.

Another study also made use of these data, one on T cells in Graves' hyperthyroidism and ophthalmopathy.

This TCR was recovered from a woman aged 45-59 years with Graves disease. The sequencing used peripheral blood mononuclear cells (PBMCs), collected at new diagnosis, from a patient treated with antithyroid drugs. The chain uses TRBV5-1 and TRBJ1-4, with a weak D call TRBD1 (5 bases). CDR3 sequence: CASSLGQGVEKLFF. DNA of the CDR3: TGTGCCAGCAGCTTAGGGCAGGGCGTCGAAAAACTGTTTTTT.